The rows below give T cell receptor beta chains drawn from one sample of a study of blood T cell repertoires in COVID-19. Sequenced by immunoSEQ multiplex PCR; TCRdb stores in-frame clones only, minus some. This table has about 130,000 clones, about 72% appearing once. Input material: peripheral blood. These receptors were taken from a man aged 55 to 69 who had recovered from COVID-19. The CDR3 runs from the conserved cysteine through the conserved F or W. Each record gives: V gene, J gene, D gene, clone size, CDR3 protein, CDR3 DNA. D genes are given only for firm matches. The size of a clone is reported for some rows only, either as once, few or many, or as a class for expanded clones.

v_call: TRBV15; j_call: TRBJ2-5; d_call: NA; clone_size: NA; cdr3_aa: CATSREREETQYF; cdr3_nt: TGTGCCACCAGCAGAGAGAGGGAAGAGACCCAGTACTTC
v_call: TRBV6-5; j_call: TRBJ1-2; d_call: TRBD1; clone_size: NA; cdr3_aa: CASSLDRGPNGYTF; cdr3_nt: TGTGCCAGCAGCTTGGACAGGGGGCCTAACGGCTACACCTTC
v_call: TRBV29-1; j_call: TRBJ2-2; d_call: TRBD2; clone_size: NA; cdr3_aa: CSVEGGARTGELFF; cdr3_nt: TGCAGCGTTGAGGGAGGGGCGCGCACCGGGGAGCTGTTTTTT
v_call: TRBV7-2; j_call: TRBJ2-1; d_call: NA; clone_size: NA; cdr3_aa: CASSLTFSSLDEQFF; cdr3_nt: TGTGCCAGCAGCTTAACTTTTTCGAGCCTGGATGAGCAGTTCTTC
v_call: TRBV19; j_call: TRBJ2-7; d_call: NA; clone_size: NA; cdr3_aa: CASSIGQAFYEQYF; cdr3_nt: TGTGCCAGTAGTATTGGCCAGGCGTTCTACGAGCAGTACTTC
v_call: TRBV23-1; j_call: TRBJ1-2; d_call: TRBD1; clone_size: NA; cdr3_aa: CASKGDRGLPNYGYTF; cdr3_nt: TGCGCCAGCAAGGGGGACAGGGGGCTCCCGAACTATGGCTACACCTTC
v_call: TRBV6-5; j_call: TRBJ2-2; d_call: TRBD2; clone_size: NA; cdr3_aa: CASSYSGLAGAGELFF; cdr3_nt: TGTGCCAGCAGTTACTCTGGACTAGCGGGAGCCGGGGAGCTGTTTTTT
v_call: TRBV7-9; j_call: TRBJ2-1; d_call: NA; clone_size: once; cdr3_aa: CASSRTAYNEQFF; cdr3_nt: TGTGCCAGCAGCCGCACAGCCTACAATGAGCAGTTCTTC
v_call: TRBV5-8; j_call: TRBJ2-3; d_call: TRBD2; clone_size: NA; cdr3_aa: CASSLYFGRGTDTQYF; cdr3_nt: TGTGCCAGCAGCTTGTATTTCGGGAGGGGGACAGATACGCAGTATTTT
v_call: TRBV24-1; j_call: TRBJ2-5; d_call: NA; clone_size: NA; cdr3_aa: CATSEAGGETQYF; cdr3_nt: TGTGCCACCAGTGAGGCAGGGGGGGAGACCCAGTACTTC
v_call: TRBV18; j_call: TRBJ1-2; d_call: TRBD1; clone_size: NA; cdr3_aa: CASSPNGDRDGYTF; cdr3_nt: TGTGCCAGCTCACCTAACGGCGACAGGGACGGCTACACCTTC
v_call: TRBV3-1/TRBV3-2; j_call: TRBJ2-7; d_call: NA; clone_size: NA; cdr3_aa: CASSQGGGATYEQYF; cdr3_nt: TGTGCCAGCAGCCAAGGGGGCGGGGCAACCTACGAGCAGTACTTC
v_call: TRBV30; j_call: TRBJ1-3; d_call: NA; clone_size: few; cdr3_aa: CAWREVGNTIYF; cdr3_nt: TGTGCCTGGAGAGAGGTTGGAAACACCATATATTTT
v_call: TRBV2; j_call: TRBJ2-7; d_call: TRBD2; clone_size: many; cdr3_aa: CASSMGLRPGLASRSSYEQYF; cdr3_nt: TGTGCCAGCAGTATGGGACTGAGACCGGGACTAGCGTCTCGAAGCTCCTACGAGCAGTACTTC
v_call: TRBV7-2; j_call: TRBJ1-3; d_call: NA; clone_size: NA; cdr3_aa: CASSPGVSAGRSGNTIYF; cdr3_nt: TGTGCCAGCAGCCCGGGGGTTAGTGCGGGCCGCTCTGGAAACACCATATATTTT